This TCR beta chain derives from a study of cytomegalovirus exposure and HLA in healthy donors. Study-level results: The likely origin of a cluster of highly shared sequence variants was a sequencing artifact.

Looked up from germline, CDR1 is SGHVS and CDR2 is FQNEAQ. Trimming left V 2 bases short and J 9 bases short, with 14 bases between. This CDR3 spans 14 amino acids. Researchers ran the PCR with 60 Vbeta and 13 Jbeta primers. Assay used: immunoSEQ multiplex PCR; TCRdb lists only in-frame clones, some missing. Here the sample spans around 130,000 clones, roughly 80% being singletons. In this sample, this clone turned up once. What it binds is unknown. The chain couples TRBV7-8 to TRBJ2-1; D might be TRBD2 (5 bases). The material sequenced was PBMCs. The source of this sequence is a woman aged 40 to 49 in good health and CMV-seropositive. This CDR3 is CASSLLAHLPEQFF. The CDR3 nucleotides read TGTGCCAGCAGCTTACTAGCACATCTACCTGAGCAGTTCTTC.